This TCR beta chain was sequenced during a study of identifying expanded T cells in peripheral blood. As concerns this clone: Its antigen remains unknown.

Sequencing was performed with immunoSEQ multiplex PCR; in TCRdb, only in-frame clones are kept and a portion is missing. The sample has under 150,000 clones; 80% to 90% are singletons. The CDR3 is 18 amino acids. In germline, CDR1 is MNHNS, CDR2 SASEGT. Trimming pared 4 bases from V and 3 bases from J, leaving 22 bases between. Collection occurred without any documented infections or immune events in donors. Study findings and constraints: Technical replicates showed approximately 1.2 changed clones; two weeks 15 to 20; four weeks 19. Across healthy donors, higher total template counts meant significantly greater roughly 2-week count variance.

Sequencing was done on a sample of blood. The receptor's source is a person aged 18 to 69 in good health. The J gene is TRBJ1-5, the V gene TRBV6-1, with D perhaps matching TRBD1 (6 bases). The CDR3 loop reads CASSVLGHGTSFNQPQHF. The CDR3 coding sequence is TGTGCCAGCAGTGTACTCGGGCATGGGACATCCTTCAATCAGCCCCAGCATTTT.